This record looks at one T cell receptor (beta chain) sequence and its context. These data belong to a study of blood T cell repertoires in COVID-19. On the study more broadly: Acute and convalescent COVID-19 samples came from the United States, Italy and Spain. The analysed material was cDNA or gDNA that came from T cells, B-cell-depleted T cells, or PBMCs.

Original data processing: Estimation of nucleated cell counts was performed using reference gene primer amplification. TCRdb's copy holds only in-frame clones and misses some; the assay was immunoSEQ multiplex PCR. Clonal size and the V and J genes are those of that table, whereas D and trimming came from the DNA. Here the sample spans approximately 180,000 clones, over 75% being singletons. Germline CDR1 is SGHAT and CDR2 is FQNNGV. The CDR3 loop spans 15 amino acids. V lost 2 bases and J lost 7, with 15 bases in between. The clonotype originates from a human donor with active or convalescent COVID-19. The donor label of this sample is uncertain. Sequencing was performed on peripheral blood. This chain joins TRBV11-2 and TRBJ2-1; D possibly corresponds to TRBD2 (5 bases). CDR3 region: CASSLYASPENEQFF. The CDR3 coding sequence is TGTGCCAGCAGCTTATATGCTAGCCCCGAGAATGAGCAGTTCTTC.